The 27 T cell receptor beta chains below come from one sample, sequenced in a study of response to subunit inactivated influenza vaccine. TCRdb analysed the RT-PCR reads with MiXCR anew, one entry per CDR3 protein. This repertoire shows 590,000 or so distinct CDR3 sequences, 14% found once; its top ten account for 6.5% to 8%. The sample consisted of PBMCs from blood, taken around 15 days before vaccination. The receptor source for this set is a man aged 50-59 years who received an inactivated influenza vaccine.

V gene TRBV6-5 combines with J gene TRBJ2-5; TRBD2 agrees at 9 bases. V trimming: 1 base; J trimming: 3 bases; junction bases outside the gene matches: 3. This CDR3 has 15 residues. Germline V lookup: CDR1 MNHEY, CDR2 SVGAGI. The CDR3: CASSYLAGGKETQYF. The CDR3 nucleotides read TGTGCCAGCAGTTACTTGGCGGGAGGGAAAGAGACCCAGTACTTC.

This clonotype showed up many times. This sequence joins TRBV2 and TRBJ2-3; 10 nucleotides agree with TRBD2. The CDR3 extends over 15 amino acids. The ends lost 5 bases at V and 4 bases at J; junction bases unmatched: 6. Germline V CDR1 and CDR2: SNHLY, FYNNEI. The CDR3 DNA follows: TGTGCCAGCAGTTCGACTAGCGGGCAAGCAGATACGCAGTATTTT. This encodes CASSSTSGQADTQYF.

This clonotype came up many times. This rearrangement joins TRBV7-9 to TRBJ2-7; 8 bases map to TRBD2. The germline V gene has CDR1 SEHNR and CDR2 FQNEAQ (reference sequence). This CDR3 region has 14 residues. The trim removed 5 bases at V and 0 bases at J, leaving 3 bases unmatched. The chain's CDR3 is CASSPSGHSYEQYF. The CDR3 DNA follows: TGTGCCAGCAGCCCTAGCGGGCACTCCTACGAGCAGTACTTC.

This chain connects TRBV28 to TRBJ2-7; TRBD1 aligns across 9 bases. The CDR3 is made up of 13 amino acids. J lost 5 bases, V lost 4 bases, and 3 bases had no gene match. The germline gives CDR1 MDHEN, CDR2 SYDVKM. In nucleotides, the CDR3 is TGTGCCAGCAGTTCTACAGGGGGCCACGAGCAGTACTTC. Translating it yields CASSSTGGHEQYF.

This clonotype was picked up a small number of times. The V and J genes are TRBV5-1 and TRBJ2-7, with D perhaps TRBD1 (7 bases). Germline CDR1 reads SGHRS; CDR2 reads YFSETQ. CDR3 size: 16 residues. V was cut by 3 bases and J by 5 bases, with 21 bases left in between. The CDR3 nucleotides read TGCGCCAGCAGCTACGGGGGAAGACAGGGTTCCCACGAGCAGTACTTC. This gives the protein CASSYGGRQGSHEQYF.

The rearrangement links TRBV12-3 or TRBV12-4 to TRBJ2-3; possible D gene TRBD1, 6 bases. Between the trimmed V and J ends, which lost 7 bases and 0 bases, there was a span of 14 bases. CDR3 length: 15 residues. For the CDR3, the DNA is TGTGCCAGCAACCCCTTACAGGGAAGCACAGATACGCAGTATTTT. Translation gives CASNPLQGSTDTQYF.

The table lists this clonotype with a few counts. The rearrangement links TRBV6-2 or TRBV6-3 to TRBJ2-1; possibly TRBD1 for D (7 bases). CDR3 size: 16 residues. Germline-derived CDR1 and CDR2 are MNHEY and SVGEGT. V gave up 1 base and J gave up 5 bases, with 15 bases separating them. CDR3 residues: CASSYLMGGQHNEQFF. The CDR3 coding sequence is TGTGCCAGCAGTTACTTAATGGGGGGACAGCACAATGAGCAGTTCTTC.

This clonotype has only a few counts. The chain employs TRBV20-1 and TRBJ1-2; D is unresolved. Germline V lookup: CDR1 DFQATT, CDR2 SNEGSKA (reference sequence). This CDR3 is built from 12 residues. The V end was cut by 6 bases, the J end by 8 bases, with 16 bases between. The CDR3 region is CSAAELTGGYTF. The CDR3 region has the DNA TGCAGTGCCGCGGAGCTTACTGGCGGCTACACCTTC.

This clonotype has just a few counts. The J gene is TRBJ2-7, the V gene TRBV29-1, with 9 bases fitting TRBD1. The CDR3 runs to 13 residues. Germline V gene sequence: CDR1 SQVTM, CDR2 ANQGSEA. V trimming: 6 bases; J trimming: 4 bases; junction bases outside the gene matches: 7. CDR3 amino acids: CSVRQGGGYEQYF. DNA of the CDR3: TGCAGCGTCAGACAGGGGGGAGGTTACGAGCAGTACTTC.

The table lists this clonotype with a few counts. This may come from a read error, since a much larger clone is one base off. CDR3 amino acids: CASSQRLTDTQYF. The DNA for the CDR3 is TGCGCCAGCAGCCAAAGACTCACAGATACGCAGTATTTT. The chain is built from TRBV5-1 and TRBJ2-3; D not resolved. From germline, CDR1 is SGHRS and CDR2 YFSETQ. V was clipped by 4 bases and J by 2 bases, with 8 bases between them. The CDR3 covers 13 residues.

This chain links TRBV29-1 with TRBJ2-2; 7 bases map to TRBD2. The CDR3 sequence is 13 residues long. CDR1 is SQVTM, CDR2 ANQGSEA, per germline. V dropped 8 bases and J dropped 6; count of bases not matched to a gene: 9. The CDR3 spells CSFNPGGSGELFF. CDR3 coding DNA: TGCAGCTTCAACCCCGGGGGGTCCGGGGAGCTGTTTTTT.

This clonotype was detected ten times or more. The chain combines TRBV7-9 with TRBJ2-7, with a weak D call TRBD1 (5 bases). This CDR3 is built from 14 residues. Germline CDR1 and CDR2: SEHNR and FQNEAQ (reference sequence). V was cut by 2 bases and J by 5 bases, with 13 bases left in between. CDR3 in amino acids: CASSLSREINEQYF. CDR3 DNA sequence: TGTGCCAGCAGCTTAAGCAGGGAAATCAACGAGCAGTACTTC.

This chain joins TRBV5-1 and TRBJ2-1; 13 positions match TRBD2. The CDR3 runs 15 residues. CDR1 and CDR2 (germline): SGHRS, YFSETQ. V shed 5 bases and J 8 bases; nucleotides not matched to a gene: 7. In DNA, the CDR3 is TGCGCCAGCAGTTATGGACTAGCGGGGGTAGATGAGCAGTTCTTC. It encodes CASSYGLAGVDEQFF.

The rearrangement links TRBV5-1 to TRBJ2-5, with 10 bases matching TRBD1. The trim removed 0 bases at V and 5 bases at J, leaving 7 bases unmatched. The CDR3 contains 16 residues. Germline assignment: CDR1 SGHRS and CDR2 YFSETQ. This CDR3 is CASSLAGQGFRETQYF. The CDR3, as DNA: TGCGCCAGCAGCTTGGCGGGACAGGGGTTTAGGGAGACCCAGTACTTC.

This clonotype was recorded a few times. The chain uses TRBV12-3 or TRBV12-4 and TRBJ2-5; 7 bases align to TRBD2. Trimming removed 6 bases from V and 5 bases from J; junction bases left unmatched: 3. The CDR3 totals 12 residues. CDR3 sequence reads: CASSRLAETQYF. Written as DNA, the CDR3 is TGTGCCAGCAGCCGACTAGCCGAGACCCAGTACTTC.

This clonotype showed up just a few times. This chain connects TRBV6-2 or TRBV6-3 to TRBJ2-1, with a possible D match to TRBD1 (6 bases). Germline V gene sequence: CDR1 MNHEY, CDR2 SVGEGT. CDR3 length equals 17 residues. V lost 0 bases, J lost 5 bases, and 17 bases lay in between. CDR3 nucleotides: TGTGCCAGCAGTTACTCGGGGGCCACCTCTTCAAACAATGAGCAGTTCTTC. The encoded protein is CASSYSGATSSNNEQFF.

This clonotype was counted a few times. CDR3 loop: CASSPLTSGDYNEQFF. The CDR3 nucleotides are TGTGCCAGCAGTCCCCTGACTAGCGGGGATTACAATGAGCAGTTCTTC. The V and J genes are TRBV28 and TRBJ2-1, with 11 bases fitting TRBD2. V shed 5 bases, J shed 4 bases, and the junction held 7 bases outside the gene matches. There are 16 residues in the CDR3. Germline V gene data show CDR1 as MDHEN and CDR2 as SYDVKM.

As DNA, the CDR3 is TGTGCCAGCCAACTAGGGACAGGGAGAAGCGCTGAAGCTTTCTTT. It yields the protein CASQLGTGRSAEAFF. The rearrangement joins TRBV2 to TRBJ1-1; 9 positions match TRBD1. V shed 8 bases, J shed 6 bases, and the junction held 13 bases outside the gene matches. Germline V CDR1 and CDR2: SNHLY, FYNNEI. The CDR3 covers 15 residues.

J is TRBJ2-7 and V is TRBV27, with unresolved D. Germline CDR1 is MNHEY and CDR2 is SMNVEV (reference sequence). There are 15 residues in the CDR3. V lost 3 bases, J lost 1 base, and 13 bases lay in between. The CDR3 loop reads CASSLGGPLSYEQYF. The CDR3 nucleotides read TGTGCCAGCAGTTTGGGCGGTCCGCTATCCTACGAGCAGTACTTC.

This clonotype appeared many times. V is TRBV4-2 and J is TRBJ1-4; 10 nucleotides agree with TRBD1. Germline trimming cut 0 bases from V and 7 bases from J; bases unmatched to any gene: 5. Germline lookup yields CDR1 LGHNA and CDR2 YNFKEQ. This CDR3 comprises 16 residues. The CDR3 reads CASSQDHGTGAEKLFF. In DNA form, the CDR3 reads TGTGCCAGCAGCCAAGATCACGGGACAGGGGCTGAAAAACTGTTTTTT.

This chain joins TRBV3-1 and TRBJ2-5, with 8 nucleotides matching TRBD1. V dropped 1 base and J dropped 4; count of bases not matched to a gene: 5. Germline assignment: CDR1 LGHDT and CDR2 YNNKEL (reference sequence). CDR3 size: 15 residues. The CDR3 loop is CASSQGAGGRETQYF. The CDR3 bases are TGTGCCAGCAGCCAAGGGGCAGGGGGCAGAGAGACCCAGTACTTC.

The chain has TRBV18 and TRBJ2-7, with D perhaps matching TRBD1 (6 bases). The V end was cut by 2 bases, the J end by 3 bases, with 8 bases between. CDR3 length equals 13 residues. The V gene's germline CDR1 is KGHSH and CDR2 LQKENI. CDR3 in amino acids: CASSPGQIYEQYF. The CDR3 DNA follows: TGTGCCAGCTCACCAGGACAGATCTACGAGCAGTACTTC.

This clonotype was seen more than once but under ten times. The chain recombines TRBV9 with TRBJ2-3, with TRBD1 matching 7 bases. The CDR3 is 15 amino acids. Trimming took 3 bases from V and 2 from J; bases not matched to a gene: 6. Germline-derived CDR1 and CDR2 are SGDLS and YYNGEE. The CDR3 loop is CASSAGGQNTDTQYF. CDR3 bases: TGTGCCAGCAGCGCTGGGGGACAGAACACAGATACGCAGTATTTT.

Ten or more counts support this clonotype. The chain has TRBV2 and TRBJ1-2; D possibly corresponds to TRBD1 (5 bases). In germline, CDR1 is SNHLY, CDR2 FYNNEI. V gave up 5 bases and J gave up 3 bases, with 7 bases separating them. The CDR3 loop spans 12 amino acids. CDR3 coding DNA: TGTGCCAGCAGTCAGGGTTACTATGGCTACACCTTC. Its translation: CASSQGYYGYTF. The full variable domain, with the rest looked up from reference TRBV2 and TRBJ1-2, is EPEVTQTPSHQVTQMGQEVILRCVPISNHLYFYWYRQILGQKVEFLVSFYNNEISEKSEIFDDQFSVERPDGSNFTLKIRSTKLEDSAMYFCASSQGYYGYTFGSGTRLTVV.

This sequence joins TRBV5-1 and TRBJ1-5; 11 nucleotides match TRBD1. CDR3 length equals 15 residues. Trimming at V came to 4 bases and at J to 6 bases, leaving 6 bases not matched to a gene. The germline V gene encodes CDR1 SGHRS and CDR2 YFSETQ. The CDR3 loop is CASSPGQGAVQPQHF. DNA of the CDR3: TGCGCCAGCAGCCCCGGACAGGGGGCGGTTCAGCCCCAGCATTTT.

This clonotype was found a few times. The gene calls are TRBV4-3 and TRBJ2-1; 13 bases match TRBD2. The CDR3 covers 15 residues. CDR1 and CDR2 from the germline V gene are LGHNA and YSLEER. J gave up 10 bases and V 2 bases, and 5 bases lay outside the gene matches. Here the CDR3 reads CASSQSGTSGTEQFF. The CDR3 bases are TGCGCCAGCAGCCAATCCGGGACTAGCGGGACAGAGCAGTTCTTC.

The chain joins TRBV12-3 or TRBV12-4 to TRBJ1-6; D unresolved. The CDR3 extends over 13 amino acids. Deletions cut 3 bases from V and 9 bases from J, with 9 bases between. The chain's CDR3 is CASSLLRGSPLHF. The CDR3 DNA follows: TGTGCCAGCAGTTTGCTGCGCGGTTCACCCCTCCACTTT.